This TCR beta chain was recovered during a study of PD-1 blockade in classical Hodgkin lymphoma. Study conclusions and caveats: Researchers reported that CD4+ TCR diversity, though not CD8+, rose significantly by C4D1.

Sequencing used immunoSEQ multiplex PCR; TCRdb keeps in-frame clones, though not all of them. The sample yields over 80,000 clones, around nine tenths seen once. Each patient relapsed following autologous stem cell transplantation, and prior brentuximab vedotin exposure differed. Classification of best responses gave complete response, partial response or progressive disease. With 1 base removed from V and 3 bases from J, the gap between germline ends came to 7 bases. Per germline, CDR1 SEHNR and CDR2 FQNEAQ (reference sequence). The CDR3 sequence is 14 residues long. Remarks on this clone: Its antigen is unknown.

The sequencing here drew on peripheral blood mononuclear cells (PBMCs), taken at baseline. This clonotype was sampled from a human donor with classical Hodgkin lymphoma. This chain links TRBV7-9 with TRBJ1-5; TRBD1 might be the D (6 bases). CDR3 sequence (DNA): TGTGCCAGCAGCTTAGGGGGGCTCAATCAGCCCCAGCATTTT. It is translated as CASSLGGLNQPQHF.